This is a list of T cell receptor beta chains from one sample in a study of blood T cell repertoires in COVID-19. Measured with immunoSEQ multiplex PCR; TCRdb has only the in-frame clones, and not every one. Of about 270,000 clones listed, around nine tenths were seen once; the top ten hold 1.6%. The sequencing input was peripheral blood. These receptors were obtained from a woman aged 60-75 years who had recovered from COVID-19. Both conserved end residues are part of each CDR3. A D gene is named only where the DNA matches it firmly. Only part of the rows carry a size: once, few, many, or a class if the clone is expanded.

length	J	D	size	V	CDR3	DNA
14	TRBJ2-3	.	.	TRBV15	CATSRAGGTDTQYF	TGTGCCACCAGCAGAGCGGGGGGCACAGATACGCAGTATTTT
14	TRBJ1-3	.	.	TRBV7-8	CASATGLSGNTIYF	TGTGCCAGCGCCACAGGGCTCTCTGGAAACACCATATATTTT
14	TRBJ1-3	.	.	TRBV11-3	CASSLGHGGNTIYF	TGTGCCAGCAGCTTAGGACACGGAGGAAACACCATATATTTT
14	TRBJ1-6	.	.	TRBV6-5	CASSYRQDNSPLHF	TGTGCCAGCAGTTATCGACAGGACAATTCACCCCTCCACTTT
18	TRBJ1-2	TRBD1	.	TRBV18	CASSPSPPRTGGYQGYTF	TGTGCCAGCTCACCTTCCCCTCCCAGGACAGGGGGATATCAGGGCTACACCTTC
16	TRBJ1-6	.	.	TRBV5-1	CASSSGGGTDNSPLHF	TGCGCCAGCAGCTCCGGCGGGGGTACCGATAATTCACCCCTCCACTTT
16	TRBJ2-1	.	once	TRBV5-1	CASSINPGTGNNEQFF	TGCGCCAGCAGCATAAACCCGGGTACAGGGAACAATGAGCAGTTCTTC
15	TRBJ1-4	.	.	TRBV27	CASSLYTGTNEKLFF	TGTGCCAGCAGTTTATATACAGGAACTAATGAAAAACTGTTTTTT
18	TRBJ1-3	.	.	TRBV3-1/TRBV3-2	CASSRKGIEISSGNTIYF	TGTGCCAGCAGCCGAAAGGGGATAGAGATAAGCTCTGGAAACACCATATATTTT
15	TRBJ1-6	TRBD1	.	TRBV4-1	CASSPHGQGNSPLHF	TGCGCCAGCAGCCCCCACGGACAGGGAAATTCACCCCTCCACTTT